A single sample gave rise to the 10 T cell receptor beta chains below, sequenced in a study of human T cells and chemical hapten exposure. Time point defined: patch test 1, 2 weeks after DPC sensitization. Treatment noted: therapeutic diphenylcyclopropenone sensitization with weekly scalp DPC. One entry per CDR3 protein, called by TCRdb with MiXCR from the RACE reads. The sample lists nearly 350,000 distinct CDR3 sequences, 6% to 8.5% seen once, with around 8.4% in the top ten. Specimen: whole blood, collected in connection with sensitization to the hapten diphenylcyclopropenone (DPC). The receptors were sampled from a woman under 30 with alopecia areata. Some clones in this sample may be carry-over from other donors' samples.

The sample holds a few counts of this clonotype. This chain links TRBV2 with TRBJ2-6; D not certain. V was clipped by 10 bases and J by 0 bases, with 16 bases between them. The length of the CDR3 is 16 residues. Germline V gives CDR1 SNHLY, CDR2 FYNNEI. The CDR3 sequence: CAIPRGTYSGANVLTF. DNA of the CDR3: TGTGCCATCCCGCGAGGCACCTACTCTGGGGCCAACGTCCTGACTTTC.

This clonotype was found a few times. The chain recombines TRBV28 with TRBJ2-7; D tentatively fits TRBD1 or TRBD2 (5 bases each). Germline V gives CDR1 MDHEN, CDR2 SYDVKM. The CDR3 runs to 14 residues. The V end lost 6 bases, the J end lost 7 bases, and 19 bases lay between the germline ends. In DNA form, the CDR3 reads TGTGCCAGCAGCCCCCCGGCAGGGAGAAAAGAGCAGTACTTC. It is translated as CASSPPAGRKEQYF.

The table lists this clonotype with a few counts. The chain recombines TRBV6-2 or TRBV6-3 with TRBJ2-7; 13 bases fit TRBD2. The CDR3 is 16 amino acids. Losses at the gene ends were 6 bases for V and 3 bases for J; bases not matched to a gene: 8. Germline CDR1 MNHEY, CDR2 SVGEGT. CDR3 sequence: CASSRTSGGLIYEQYF. The CDR3 bases are TGTGCCAGCAGCCGGACTAGCGGGGGCCTAATCTACGAGCAGTACTTC.

This chain joins TRBV11-1 and TRBJ1-2; no firm D call. Germline V gives CDR1 SGHAT, CDR2 FQDESV (reference sequence). V was cut by 4 bases and J by 6 bases, with 12 bases left in between. The CDR3 runs to 13 residues. The CDR3 reads CASSSGDSDGYTF. The DNA of the CDR3 is TGTGCCAGCAGCTCCGGAGACTCCGATGGCTACACCTTC. Filled out from reference TRBV11-1 and TRBJ1-2, the complete variable domain reads EAEVAQSPRYKITEKSQAVAFWCDPISGHATLYWYRQILGQGPELLVQFQDESVVDDSQLPKDRFSAERLKGVDSTLKIQPAELGDSAMYLCASSSGDSDGYTFGSGTRLTVV.

There are a few counts of this clonotype. V is TRBV5-5 and J is TRBJ1-4; maybe TRBD1 (5 bases). Trimming removed 4 bases from V and 2 bases from J, with 21 bases in between. Germline CDR1 reads SGHKS; CDR2 reads YYEKEE (reference sequence). The CDR3 has 18 amino acids. In nucleotides, the CDR3 is TGTGCCAGCAGCGAGACACCGGGACGTTGGGGGACTAATGAAAAACTGTTTTTT. Translated, it gives CASSETPGRWGTNEKLFF.

This chain connects TRBV28 to TRBJ1-5, with 8 nucleotides matching TRBD1. The CDR3 is made up of 17 amino acids. With 5 bases clipped from V and 6 bases from J, the junction kept 15 bases outside the gene matches. The germline gives CDR1 MDHEN, CDR2 SYDVKM. The CDR3 coding sequence is TGTGCCAGCAGTGCCCTAATCAGGACAGGGTCCAGTCAGCCCCAGCATTTT. Protein sequence: CASSALIRTGSSQPQHF.

This clonotype has more than one count but fewer than ten. The chain joins TRBV28 to TRBJ2-7, with a weak D call TRBD1 (7 bases). This CDR3 has 15 amino acids. V gave up 4 bases and J gave up 0 bases, with 13 bases separating them. Germline CDR1 is MDHEN and CDR2 is SYDVKM. This chain's CDR3 is CASSSAGQNSYEQYF. The CDR3 DNA is TGTGCCAGCAGTTCCGCGGGACAGAACTCCTACGAGCAGTACTTC.

This clonotype was seen a handful of times. This chain links TRBV12-3 or TRBV12-4 with TRBJ1-1; 7 nucleotides line up with TRBD1. Unmatched junction bases numbered 6, after V lost 6 bases and J lost 2 bases. The CDR3 totals 14 residues. The CDR3 region has the DNA TGTGCCAGCAGCACGCAGGGGGTCAACACTGAAGCTTTCTTT. Translating gives CASSTQGVNTEAFF.

J is TRBJ1-2 and V is TRBV18; maybe TRBD1 (6 bases). Germline V gene sequence: CDR1 KGHSH, CDR2 LQKENI. The V end lost 5 bases, the J end lost 0 bases, and 19 bases lay between the germline ends. This CDR3 region has 17 residues. CDR3 region: CASSAVYREGANYGYTF. The CDR3 DNA reads TGTGCCAGCTCAGCCGTTTACAGGGAGGGAGCTAACTATGGCTACACCTTC. Combining the CDR3 with reference TRBV18 and TRBJ1-2 gives the whole variable domain NAGVMQNPRHLVRRRGQEARLRCSPMKGHSHVYWYRQLPEEGLKFMVYLQKENIIDESGMPKERFSAEFPKEGPSILRIQQVVRGDSAAYFCASSAVYREGANYGYTFGSGTRLTVV.

In its sample, this clonotype was seen many times. V usage is TRBV29-1 and J usage is TRBJ2-1, with 7 bases aligning to TRBD2. The CDR3 covers 16 residues. Looked up from germline, CDR1 is SQVTM and CDR2 is ANQGSEA. Losses at the gene ends were 7 bases for V and 0 bases for J; bases not matched to a gene: 12. The CDR3 sequence: CSAPLASGSSYNEQFF. In nucleotides, the CDR3 is TGCAGCGCGCCTTTGGCTAGCGGAAGCTCCTACAATGAGCAGTTCTTC.